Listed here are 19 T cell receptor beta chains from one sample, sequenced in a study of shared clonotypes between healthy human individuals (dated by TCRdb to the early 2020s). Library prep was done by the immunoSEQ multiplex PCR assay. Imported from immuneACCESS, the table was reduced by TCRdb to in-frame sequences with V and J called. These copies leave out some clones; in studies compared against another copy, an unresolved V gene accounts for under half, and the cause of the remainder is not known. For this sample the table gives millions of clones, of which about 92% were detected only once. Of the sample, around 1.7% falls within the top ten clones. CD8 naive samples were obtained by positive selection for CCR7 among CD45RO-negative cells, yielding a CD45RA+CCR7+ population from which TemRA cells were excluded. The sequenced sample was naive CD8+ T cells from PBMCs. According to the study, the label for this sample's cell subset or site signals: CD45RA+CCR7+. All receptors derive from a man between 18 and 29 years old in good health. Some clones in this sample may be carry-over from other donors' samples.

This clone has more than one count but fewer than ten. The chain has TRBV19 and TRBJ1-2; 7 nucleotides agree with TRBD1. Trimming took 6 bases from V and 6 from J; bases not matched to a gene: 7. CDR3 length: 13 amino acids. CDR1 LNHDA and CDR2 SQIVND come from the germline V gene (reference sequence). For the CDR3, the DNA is TGTGCCAGTAGCGGGACAGAGGACCATGGCTACACCTTC. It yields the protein CASSGTEDHGYTF.

This CDR3 reads CASSLPKGMNTEAFF. CDR3 bases: TGTGCCAGCAGCTTACCTAAGGGGATGAACACTGAAGCTTTCTTT. The chain joins TRBV11-2 to TRBJ1-1, with a possible D match to TRBD1 (5 bases). V lost 2 bases and J 0 bases, leaving 10 bases between the germline ends. CDR3 length: 15 residues. Looked up from germline, CDR1 is SGHAT and CDR2 is FQNNGV.

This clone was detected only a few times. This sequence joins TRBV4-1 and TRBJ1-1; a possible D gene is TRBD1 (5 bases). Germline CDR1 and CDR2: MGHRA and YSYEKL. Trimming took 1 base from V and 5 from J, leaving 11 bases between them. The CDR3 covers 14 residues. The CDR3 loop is CASSQGRGGTEAFF. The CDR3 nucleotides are TGCGCCAGCAGCCAAGGCCGGGGGGGAACTGAAGCTTTCTTT.

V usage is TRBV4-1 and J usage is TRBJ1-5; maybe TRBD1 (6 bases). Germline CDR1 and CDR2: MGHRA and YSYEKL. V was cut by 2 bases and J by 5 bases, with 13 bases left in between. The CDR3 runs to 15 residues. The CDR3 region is CASSQLLGGHQPQHF. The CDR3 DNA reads TGCGCCAGCAGCCAATTGTTGGGGGGCCATCAGCCCCAGCATTTT.

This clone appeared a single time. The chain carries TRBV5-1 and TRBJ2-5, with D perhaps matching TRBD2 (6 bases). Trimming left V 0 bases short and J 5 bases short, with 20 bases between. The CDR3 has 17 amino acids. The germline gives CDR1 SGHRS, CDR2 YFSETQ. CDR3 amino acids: CASSLAGRSSAGETQYF. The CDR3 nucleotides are TGCGCCAGCAGCTTGGCCGGGCGTAGTAGCGCGGGGGAGACCCAGTACTTC.

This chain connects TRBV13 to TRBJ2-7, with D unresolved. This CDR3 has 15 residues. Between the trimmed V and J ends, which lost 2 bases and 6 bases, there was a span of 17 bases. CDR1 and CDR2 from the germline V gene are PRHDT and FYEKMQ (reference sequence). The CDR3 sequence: CASSLRDKKYGEQYF. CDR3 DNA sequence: TGTGCCAGCAGCTTAAGGGATAAGAAGTACGGCGAGCAGTACTTC.

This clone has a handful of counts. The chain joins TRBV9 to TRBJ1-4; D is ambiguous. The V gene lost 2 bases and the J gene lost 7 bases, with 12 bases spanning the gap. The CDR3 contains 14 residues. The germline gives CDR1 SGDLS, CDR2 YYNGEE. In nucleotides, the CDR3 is TGTGCCAGCAGCGTGGGTCCCGAGAGTGAAAAACTGTTTTTT. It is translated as CASSVGPESEKLFF.

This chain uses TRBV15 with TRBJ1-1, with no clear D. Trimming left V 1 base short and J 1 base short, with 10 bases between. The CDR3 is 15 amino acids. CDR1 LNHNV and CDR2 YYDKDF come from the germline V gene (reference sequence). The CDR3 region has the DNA TGTGCCACCAGCAGAGTGATTGGAAGGAACACTGAAGCTTTCTTT. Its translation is CATSRVIGRNTEAFF.

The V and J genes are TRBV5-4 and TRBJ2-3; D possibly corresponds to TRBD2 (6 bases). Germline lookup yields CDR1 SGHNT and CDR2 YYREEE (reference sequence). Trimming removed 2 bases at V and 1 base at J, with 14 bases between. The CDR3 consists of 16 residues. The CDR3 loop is CASSLSRELRTDTQYF. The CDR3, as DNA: TGTGCCAGCAGCTTATCACGGGAGTTGCGCACAGATACGCAGTATTTT.

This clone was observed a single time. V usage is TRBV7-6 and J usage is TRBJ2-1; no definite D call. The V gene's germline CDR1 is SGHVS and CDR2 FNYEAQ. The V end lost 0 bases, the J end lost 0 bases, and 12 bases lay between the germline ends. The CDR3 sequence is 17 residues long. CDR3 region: CASSLAHVLYSYNEQFF. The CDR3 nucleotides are TGTGCCAGCAGCTTAGCGCACGTCCTCTACTCCTACAATGAGCAGTTCTTC.

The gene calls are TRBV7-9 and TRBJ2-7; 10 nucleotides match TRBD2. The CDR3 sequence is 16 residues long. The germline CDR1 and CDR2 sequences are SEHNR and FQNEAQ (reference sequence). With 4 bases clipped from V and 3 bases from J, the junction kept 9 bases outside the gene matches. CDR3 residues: CASSSTGTSAFYEQYF. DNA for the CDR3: TGTGCCAGCAGCTCCACCGGGACTAGCGCATTCTACGAGCAGTACTTC.

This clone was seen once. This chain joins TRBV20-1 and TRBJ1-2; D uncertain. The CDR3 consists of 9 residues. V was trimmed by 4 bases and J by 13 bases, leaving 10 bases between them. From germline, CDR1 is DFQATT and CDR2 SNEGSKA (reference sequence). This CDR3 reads CSANGFSTF. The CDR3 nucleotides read TGCAGTGCTAATGGATTTTCCACCTTC.

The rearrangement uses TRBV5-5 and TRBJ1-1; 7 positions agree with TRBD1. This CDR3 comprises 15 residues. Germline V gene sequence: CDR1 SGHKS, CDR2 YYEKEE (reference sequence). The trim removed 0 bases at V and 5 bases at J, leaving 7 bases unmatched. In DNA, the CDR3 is TGTGCCAGCAGCTTGGCCAAGGGGGCGAGAACTGAAGCTTTCTTT. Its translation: CASSLAKGARTEAFF.

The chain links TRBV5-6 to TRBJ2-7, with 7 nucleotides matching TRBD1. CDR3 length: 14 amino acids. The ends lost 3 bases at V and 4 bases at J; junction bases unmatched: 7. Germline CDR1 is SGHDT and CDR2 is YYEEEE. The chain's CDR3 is CASSYWTGAYEQYF. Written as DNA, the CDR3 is TGTGCCAGCAGCTACTGGACAGGAGCTTACGAGCAGTACTTC.

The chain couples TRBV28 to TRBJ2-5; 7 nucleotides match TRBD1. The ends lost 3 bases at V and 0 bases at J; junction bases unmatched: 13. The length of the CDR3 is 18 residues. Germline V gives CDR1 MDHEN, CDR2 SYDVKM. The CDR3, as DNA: TGTGCCAGCAGTTTGGTAGTCGGGGACAGACAGCACCAAGAGACCCAGTACTTC. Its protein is CASSLVVGDRQHQETQYF.

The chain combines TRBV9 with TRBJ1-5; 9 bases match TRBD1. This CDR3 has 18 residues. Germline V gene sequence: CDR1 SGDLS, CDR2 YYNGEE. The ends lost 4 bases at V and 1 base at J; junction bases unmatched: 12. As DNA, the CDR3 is TGTGCCAGCAGCCCGGGGACAGGGAATTCCAGAAGCAATCAGCCCCAGCATTTT. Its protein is CASSPGTGNSRSNQPQHF.

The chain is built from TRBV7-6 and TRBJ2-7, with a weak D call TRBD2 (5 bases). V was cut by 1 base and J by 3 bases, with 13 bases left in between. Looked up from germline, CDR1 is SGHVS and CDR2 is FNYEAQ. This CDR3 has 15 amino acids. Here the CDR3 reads CASSLGEGGRYEQYF. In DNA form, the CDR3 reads TGTGCCAGCAGCTTAGGTGAGGGCGGCCGCTACGAGCAGTACTTC.

The CDR3 protein is CASSESWRDYEQYF. CDR3 in DNA: TGCGCCAGCAGCGAATCTTGGAGGGACTACGAGCAGTACTTC. V usage is TRBV5-1 and J usage is TRBJ2-7, with TRBD2 as a possible D gene (6 bases). The V and J ends lost 4 bases and 3 bases respectively, with 14 bases between them. CDR3 length equals 14 residues. Germline assignment: CDR1 SGHRS and CDR2 YFSETQ.

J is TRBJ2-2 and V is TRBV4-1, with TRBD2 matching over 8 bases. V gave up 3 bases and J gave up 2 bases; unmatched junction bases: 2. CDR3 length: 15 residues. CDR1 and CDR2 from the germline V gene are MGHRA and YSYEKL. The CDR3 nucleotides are TGCGCCAGCAGCCAGCTAGCGGGCAACACCGGGGAGCTGTTTTTT. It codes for CASSQLAGNTGELFF.